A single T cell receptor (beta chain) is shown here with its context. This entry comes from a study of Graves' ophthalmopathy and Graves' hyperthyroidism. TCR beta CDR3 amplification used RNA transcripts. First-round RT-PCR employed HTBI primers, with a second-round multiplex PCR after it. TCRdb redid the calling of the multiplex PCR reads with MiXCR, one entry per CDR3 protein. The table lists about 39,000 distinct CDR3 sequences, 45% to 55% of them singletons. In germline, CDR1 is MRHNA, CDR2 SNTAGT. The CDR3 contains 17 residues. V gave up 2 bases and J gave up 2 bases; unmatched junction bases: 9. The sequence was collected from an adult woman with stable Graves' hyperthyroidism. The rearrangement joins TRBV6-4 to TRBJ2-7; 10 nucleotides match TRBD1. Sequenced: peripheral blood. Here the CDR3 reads CASSDGTGVITTYEQYF. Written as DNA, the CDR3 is TGTGCCAGCAGTGACGGGACAGGGGTGATAACTACCTACGAGCAGTACTTC.